Listed below are T cell receptor beta chains from one sample, sequenced in a study of CD8+ T cells in alopecia areata. The protocol was immunoSEQ multiplex PCR, while the TCRdb copy is restricted to in-frame clones and leaves out a portion. The table lists over 250,000 clones, 60% of them singletons. The sample was CD4+ T cells sorted from blood, taken at roughly week 53, from a patient treated with tofacitinib. Every receptor here comes from a human donor with alopecia areata. Each CDR3 is given with its conserved first and last residue. Each record gives: V gene, J gene, clone size, D gene, CDR3 protein, CDR3 DNA. D genes are given only for firm matches. Where a row states a size, it is once, few, many or the class of an expanded clone; other rows omit it.

>TRBV14|TRBJ2-5|NA|TRBD1
CASSPGTVQETQYF
TGTGCCAGCAGCCCCGGGACAGTCCAAGAGACCCAGTACTTC
>TRBV30|TRBJ1-1|NA|NA
CAWSARTEAFF
TGTGCCTGGAGCGCGCGAACTGAAGCTTTCTTT
>TRBV5-4|TRBJ2-5|NA|TRBD2
CASSRLFSGGAEETQYF
TGTGCCAGCAGCCGCCTTTTTAGCGGGGGGGCCGAAGAGACCCAGTACTTC
>TRBV5-1|TRBJ2-2|once|TRBD1
CASSPGQGLNTGELFF
TGCGCCAGCAGCCCCGGACAGGGCTTGAACACCGGGGAGCTGTTTTTT
>TRBV29-1|TRBJ2-7|once|TRBD2
CSVAGLSYEQYF
TGCAGCGTTGCGGGACTATCCTACGAGCAGTACTTC
>TRBV7-2|TRBJ1-2|NA|TRBD1
CASSRDSARSSGYTF
TGTGCCAGCAGTCGGGACAGCGCTCGCTCGAGTGGCTACACCTTC
>TRBV19|TRBJ2-7|NA|TRBD1
CASSTRTGWEQYF
TGTGCCAGTAGTACAAGGACAGGGTGGGAGCAGTACTTC
>TRBV6-7|TRBJ2-6|NA|TRBD1
CASRLGQGGVLTF
TGTGCCAGCAGATTGGGACAGGGAGGCGTCCTGACTTTC
>TRBV4-2|TRBJ2-5|once|NA
CASSQRRQETQYF
TGTGCCAGCAGCCAGCGGCGACAAGAGACCCAGTACTTC
>TRBV5-1|TRBJ2-5|NA|TRBD2
CASSPGTSGGQETQYF
TGCGCCAGCAGCCCCGGGACTAGCGGGGGGCAAGAGACCCAGTACTTC
>TRBV4-1|TRBJ1-6|NA|TRBD1
CASSPDRLQNSPLHF
TGCGCCAGCAGCCCGGACAGGCTTCAAAATTCACCCCTCCACTTT
>TRBV5-1|TRBJ1-1|NA|NA
CASSPGLPGTEAFF
TGCGCCAGCAGCCCGGGACTCCCGGGCACTGAAGCTTTCTTT
>TRBV4-2|TRBJ1-1|NA|NA
CASRQEGMNTEAFF
TGTGCCAGCAGGCAGGAGGGCATGAACACTGAAGCTTTCTTT
>TRBV5-6|TRBJ2-7|NA|NA
CASSRPEVPVEQYF
TGTGCCAGCAGCCGGCCCGAGGTTCCCGTCGAGCAGTACTTC
>TRBV2|TRBJ2-5|NA|TRBD2
CASRGLKETQYF
TGTGCCAGCAGGGGACTAAAAGAGACCCAGTACTTC
>TRBV6-6|TRBJ1-3|NA|NA
CASSSATDSGNTIYF
TGTGCCAGCAGTTCGGCGACAGACTCTGGAAACACCATATATTTT
>TRBV29-1|TRBJ2-5|NA|TRBD1
CSGCRDRTQETQYF
TGCAGCGGCTGCCGGGACAGGACACAAGAGACCCAGTACTTC
>TRBV6-5|TRBJ1-2|NA|TRBD1
CASSYSLRDRKSYTF
TGTGCCAGCAGTTACTCACTGCGGGACAGAAAAAGCTACACCTTC
>TRBV9|TRBJ2-3|few|TRBD2
CASSVGERGYSDTQYF
TGTGCCAGCAGCGTAGGTGAGCGGGGGTACTCAGATACGCAGTATTTT
>TRBV30|TRBJ2-1|NA|NA
CAWSVLGRAAGIPYNEQFF
TGTGCCTGGAGTGTCCTCGGCAGGGCAGCGGGCATCCCCTACAATGAGCAGTTCTTC
>TRBV29-1|TRBJ2-7|NA|NA
CSVRLQHYEQYF
TGCAGCGTTCGTCTACAGCACTACGAGCAGTACTTC
>TRBV5-1|TRBJ1-1|once|NA
CASSLVMNTEAFF
TGCGCCAGCAGCTTGGTTATGAACACTGAAGCTTTCTTT
>TRBV29-1|TRBJ1-1|NA|NA
CSVGQTTNTEAFF
TGCAGCGTCGGACAGACTACCAACACTGAAGCTTTCTTT
>TRBV2|TRBJ2-4|NA|NA
CASNNRRAKNIQYF
TGTGCCAGCAATAACAGGAGAGCCAAAAACATTCAGTACTTC
>TRBV29-1|TRBJ1-1|NA|TRBD1
CSATTGQAFF
TGCAGCGCGACGACAGGGCAAGCTTTCTTT
>TRBV18|TRBJ2-5|NA|NA
CASSPKSQETQYF
TGTGCCAGCTCACCCAAATCTCAAGAGACCCAGTACTTC
>TRBV7-3|TRBJ2-2|few|NA
CASSLQVNTGELFF
TGTGCCAGCAGCCTACAGGTCAACACCGGGGAGCTGTTTTTT
>TRBV30|TRBJ2-7|NA|NA
CAWSVPSGGRYEQYF
TGTGCCTGGAGTGTACCGTCAGGGGGGAGGTACGAGCAGTACTTC
>TRBV29-1|TRBJ2-3|NA|TRBD2
CSVGISGTSGTQYF
TGCAGCGTTGGGATTTCCGGGACTAGCGGTACGCAGTATTTT
>TRBV6-5|TRBJ1-5|NA|NA
CASSYSILDQPQHF
TGTGCCAGCAGTTACTCGATATTAGATCAGCCCCAGCATTTT
>TRBV19|TRBJ2-7|NA|TRBD1
CASSMGQETSYEQYF
TGTGCCAGTAGTATGGGACAGGAGACTTCCTACGAGCAGTACTTC
>TRBV5-6|TRBJ1-6|NA|NA
CASSSGTINSPLHF
TGTGCCAGCAGCTCCGGGACGATTAATTCACCCCTCCACTTT
>TRBV2|TRBJ2-3|NA|TRBD1
CANRGVDTQYF
TGTGCTAACAGGGGTGTAGATACGCAGTATTTT
>TRBV29-1|TRBJ2-7|NA|TRBD1
CSPGGGDDEQYF
TGCAGCCCAGGGGGCGGGGATGACGAGCAGTACTTC
>TRBV5-1|TRBJ2-5|NA|NA
CASSLDGGQETQYF
TGCGCCAGCAGCTTAGACGGAGGTCAAGAGACCCAGTACTTC
>TRBV9|TRBJ1-1|NA|NA
CASSVGRGTEAFF
TGTGCCAGCAGCGTAGGGAGGGGCACTGAAGCTTTCTTT
>TRBV5-1|TRBJ2-7|NA|TRBD2
CASRATSGAYEQYF
TGCGCCAGCAGAGCGACTAGCGGGGCCTACGAGCAGTACTTC
>TRBV29-1|TRBJ2-5|NA|NA
CSVGLVETQYF
TGCAGCGTTGGACTAGTAGAGACCCAGTACTTC
>TRBV6-5|TRBJ1-6|few|NA
CASSLQGYNSPLHF
TGTGCCAGCAGTCTCCAGGGATATAATTCACCCCTCCACTTT
>TRBV6-1|TRBJ2-1|few|NA
CASSAQGDEQFF
TGTGCCAGCAGCGCACAGGGAGATGAGCAGTTCTTC
>TRBV30|TRBJ1-1|few|TRBD1
CAWSVLHGQGRAFF
TGTGCCTGGAGTGTCCTCCATGGACAGGGGCGAGCTTTCTTT
>TRBV9|TRBJ2-3|NA|NA
CASSVGGIRDFTDTQYF
TGTGCCAGCAGCGTAGGGGGGATTCGAGATTTCACAGATACGCAGTATTTT
>TRBV7-6|TRBJ2-6|NA|NA
CASSWAVSGANVLTF
TGTGCCAGCAGCTGGGCGGTCTCTGGGGCCAACGTCCTGACTTTC
>TRBV29-1|TRBJ1-2|NA|NA
CSVVPGGIGYTF
TGCAGCGTTGTCCCGGGGGGGATTGGCTACACCTTC
>TRBV30|TRBJ2-5|NA|TRBD2
CAWSPGAGGRETQYF
TGTGCCTGGAGTCCGGGCGCCGGGGGGAGGGAGACCCAGTACTTC
>TRBV7-8|TRBJ2-5|NA|NA
CASSLDWAEETQYF
TGTGCCAGCAGCTTAGATTGGGCAGAAGAGACCCAGTACTTC
>TRBV29-1|TRBJ2-1|NA|NA
CSTRGQTSRGEQFF
TGCAGCACCCGGGGGCAGACCTCTAGGGGTGAGCAGTTCTTC
>TRBV9|TRBJ1-6|once|NA
CASSPRGDNSPLHF
TGTGCCAGCAGCCCTCGGGGAGACAATTCACCCCTCCACTTT
>TRBV6-5|TRBJ1-5|few|NA
CASSFLGTRQPQHF
TGTGCCAGCAGTTTCTTAGGGACTCGTCAGCCCCAGCATTTT
>TRBV5-1|TRBJ2-7|NA|NA
CASSLETAYEQYF
TGCGCCAGCAGCTTGGAGACAGCCTACGAGCAGTACTTC
>TRBV6-5|TRBJ1-1|NA|NA
CASSRAGWGTEAFF
TGTGCCAGCAGCCGGGCAGGGTGGGGCACTGAAGCTTTCTTT
>TRBV6-5|TRBJ2-2|NA|NA
CASSYGGPNTGELFF
TGTGCCAGCAGTTACGGGGGGCCTAACACCGGGGAGCTGTTTTTT
>TRBV15|TRBJ1-6|NA|NA
CATSQTMNSPLHF
TGTGCCACCAGCCAGACAATGAATTCACCCCTCCACTTT